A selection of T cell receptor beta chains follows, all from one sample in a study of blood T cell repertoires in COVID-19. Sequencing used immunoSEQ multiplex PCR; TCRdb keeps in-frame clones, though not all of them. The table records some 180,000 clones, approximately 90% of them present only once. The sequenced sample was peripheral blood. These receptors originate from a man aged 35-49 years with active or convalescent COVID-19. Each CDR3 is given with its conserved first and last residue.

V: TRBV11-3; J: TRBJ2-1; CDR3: CASSLVQASGNEQFF
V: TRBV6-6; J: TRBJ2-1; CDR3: CASSYSRTSGNEQFF
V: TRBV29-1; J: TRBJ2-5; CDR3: CSVDRGSKKETQYF
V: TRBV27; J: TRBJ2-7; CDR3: CASSHSLADTSYEQYF
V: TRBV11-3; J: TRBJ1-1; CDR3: CASSLGLRTEAFF
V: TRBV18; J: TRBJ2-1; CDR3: CASSLNLAGVGNEQFF
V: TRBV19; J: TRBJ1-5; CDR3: CASSIERQPQHF
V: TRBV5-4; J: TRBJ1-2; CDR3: CASSLVGDNYGYTF
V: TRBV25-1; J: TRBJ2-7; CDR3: CASSDPTSGVTYEQYF
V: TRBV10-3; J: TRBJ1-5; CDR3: CAISPRGADQPQHF
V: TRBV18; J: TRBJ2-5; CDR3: CASSPNAGARETQYF
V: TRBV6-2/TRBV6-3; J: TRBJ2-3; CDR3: CASSSLAGGQDYGTDTQYF
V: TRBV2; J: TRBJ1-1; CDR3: CASREDRGGTEAFF
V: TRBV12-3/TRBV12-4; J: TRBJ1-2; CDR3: CASSVTGPYGYTF
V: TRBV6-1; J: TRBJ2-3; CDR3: CASSEGGTSADTQYF
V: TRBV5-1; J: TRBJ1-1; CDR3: CASSITGENTEAFF
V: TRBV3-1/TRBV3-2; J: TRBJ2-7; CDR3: CASSPQPGAYEQYF
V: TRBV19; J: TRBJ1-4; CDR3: CASQSSHIATNEKLFF
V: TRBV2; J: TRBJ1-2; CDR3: CASEQGNYGYTF
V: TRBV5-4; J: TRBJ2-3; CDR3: CASSFRLAGVDTQYF
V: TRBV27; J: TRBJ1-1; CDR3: CASSSTTNTEAFF
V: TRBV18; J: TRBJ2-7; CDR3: CASSRTDSYEQYF
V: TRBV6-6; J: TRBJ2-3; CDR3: CASSSPRGTDTQYF